Included here is one TCR beta chain sequence, with context. The antigen remains unidentified. The sample is drawn from a study of cytomegalovirus exposure and HLA in healthy donors. Points from the study as a whole: According to the study, around 150 TCR beta chains were cytomegalovirus-associated. In vitro data verified a few CMV-associated chains as specific for CMV antigens. In a later analysis, V- and J-gene trimming of beta chains associated with a DCLRE1C missense variant, replicated independently. Compared with the roughly 730-donor mean, an Asian-associated ancestry cluster reportedly had fewer N-insertions, according to a later analysis.

PCR was performed using 60 Vbeta and 13 Jbeta primers. Method: immunoSEQ multiplex PCR; TCRdb's copy keeps in-frame clones and lacks some. The table has approximately 120,000 clones, about 85% seen once; the top ten hold 6.7%. Trimming took off 3 bases at V and 10 bases at J, with 11 bases between the two ends. The CDR3 sequence is 12 residues long. Germline V gene lookup returns CDR1 SGDLS and CDR2 YYNGEE. This clonotype was obtained from a woman aged 25 to 39 in good health and CMV-seropositive. The chain uses TRBV9 and TRBJ1-3; no clear D. Sequencing used PBMCs. The CDR3 DNA sequence: TGTGCCAGCAGCGCTACCTCGGAGACCATATATTTT. The encoded protein is CASSATSETIYF.